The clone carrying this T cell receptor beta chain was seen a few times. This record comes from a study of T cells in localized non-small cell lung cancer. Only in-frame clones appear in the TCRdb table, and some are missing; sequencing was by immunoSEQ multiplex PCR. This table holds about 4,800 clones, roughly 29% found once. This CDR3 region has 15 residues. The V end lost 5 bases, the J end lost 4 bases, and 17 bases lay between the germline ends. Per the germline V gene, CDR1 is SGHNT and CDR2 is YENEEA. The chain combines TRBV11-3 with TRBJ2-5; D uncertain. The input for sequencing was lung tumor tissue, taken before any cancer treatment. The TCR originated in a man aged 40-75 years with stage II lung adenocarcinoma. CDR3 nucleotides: TGTGCCAGCAGCCCCGACCAAGGGCCCGGAGAGACCCAGTACTTC. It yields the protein CASSPDQGPGETQYF.